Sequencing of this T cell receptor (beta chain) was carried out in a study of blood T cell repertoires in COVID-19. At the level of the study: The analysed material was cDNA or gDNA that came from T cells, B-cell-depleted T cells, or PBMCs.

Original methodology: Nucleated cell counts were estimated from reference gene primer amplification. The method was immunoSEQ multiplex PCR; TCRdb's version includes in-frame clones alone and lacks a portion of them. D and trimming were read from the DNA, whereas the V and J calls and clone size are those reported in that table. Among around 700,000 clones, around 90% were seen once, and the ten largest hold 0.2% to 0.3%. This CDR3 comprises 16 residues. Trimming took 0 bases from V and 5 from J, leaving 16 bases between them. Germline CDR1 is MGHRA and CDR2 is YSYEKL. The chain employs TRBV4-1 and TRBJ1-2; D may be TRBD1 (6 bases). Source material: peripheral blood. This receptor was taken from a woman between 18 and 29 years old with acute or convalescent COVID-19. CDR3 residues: CASSQDLAGVRYGYTF. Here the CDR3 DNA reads TGCGCCAGCAGCCAAGACCTAGCAGGGGTTAGGTATGGCTACACCTTC.